This is a list of T cell receptor beta chains from one sample in a study of cytomegalovirus exposure and HLA in healthy donors. The data were produced by immunoSEQ multiplex PCR, yet TCRdb's version contains in-frame clones alone and is incomplete. The sample records approximately 300,000 clones, roughly 90% being singletons. Sequencing was carried out using PBMCs. All receptors come from a woman under 30 in good health and CMV-seronegative. Each CDR3 is given with its conserved first and last residue. D genes are given only for firm matches. Expanded clones get a size class; other rows say once, few or many, or leave the size out.

clone_size	d_call	v_call	j_call	cdr3_aa	cdr3_nt
-	-	TRBV2	TRBJ1-1	CASIPQDSSLNTEAFF	TGTGCCAGCATTCCCCAGGACAGCAGTTTGAACACTGAAGCTTTCTTT
few	TRBD2	TRBV28	TRBJ2-3	CASSLLSGRAQYF	TGTGCCAGCAGTTTATTAAGCGGGAGGGCCCAGTATTTT
-	TRBD1	TRBV11-3	TRBJ2-3	CASSRWGPGGTDTQYF	TGTGCCAGCAGCCGCTGGGGGCCAGGGGGTACAGATACGCAGTATTTT
once	-	TRBV7-2	TRBJ2-3	CASSLQGGVTDTQYF	TGTGCCAGCAGTCTCCAAGGCGGGGTCACAGATACGCAGTATTTT
-	-	TRBV27	TRBJ1-2	CASSSRDRRGYTF	TGTGCCAGCAGTTCCAGAGACAGAAGGGGCTACACCTTC
-	-	TRBV28	TRBJ1-3	CASSLARRPSGNTIYF	TGTGCCAGCAGTTTAGCAAGGCGCCCCTCGGGGAACACCATATATTTT
-	TRBD1	TRBV7-9	TRBJ1-3	CASSPGQLNTIYF	TGTGCCAGCAGCCCGGGACAGCTAAACACCATATATTTT
-	TRBD1	TRBV6-5	TRBJ2-1	CASSPLQGVHNEQFF	TGTGCCAGCAGCCCCTTGCAGGGGGTCCACAATGAGCAGTTCTTC
-	TRBD2	TRBV7-3	TRBJ2-7	CASTRLPAGNPSEQYF	TGTGCCAGCACCCGACTTCCAGCGGGAAACCCCTCCGAGCAGTACTTC
-	TRBD1	TRBV6-5	TRBJ1-1	CASSYSAGGGNTEAFF	TGTGCCAGCAGTTACTCGGCAGGGGGCGGGAACACTGAAGCTTTCTTT
-	TRBD1	TRBV7-9	TRBJ2-5	CASSSGTDPQETQYF	TGTGCCAGCAGCTCCGGGACAGACCCACAAGAGACCCAGTACTTC
few	TRBD1	TRBV18	TRBJ2-5	CASSPRTGVETQYF	TGTGCCAGCTCACCGAGGACAGGGGTAGAGACCCAGTACTTC
once	-	TRBV5-6	TRBJ2-5	CASSPPLQETQYF	TGTGCCAGCAGCCCACCACTACAAGAGACCCAGTACTTC
-	-	TRBV6-5	TRBJ1-5	CASSYSGVGLGQPQHF	TGTGCCAGCAGTTACTCGGGAGTGGGTTTGGGTCAGCCCCAGCATTTT